The rows below give T cell receptor beta chains drawn from one sample of a study of OX40 agonist ivuxolimab in advanced cancers. This table comes from immunoSEQ multiplex PCR, and its TCRdb copy is limited to in-frame clones, with some not included. The table lists 20,000 to 30,000 clones, 73% of them singletons. Sequenced here: CD4+ or CD8+ T cells sorted from blood, sampled in a trial of the OX40 agonist ivuxolimab. Every receptor here comes from an adult with an advanced solid tumor such as melanoma, head and neck, liver or kidney cancer. Both conserved end residues are trimmed from each CDR3.

>TRBV7-9
ASSPDTDTQY
>TRBV5-4
ASSFRGGGTDTQY
>TRBV9
ASSQGQSGIEKLF
>TRBV7-8
ASSPRWAGHSTGELF
>TRBV7-9
ASSLGVGEQY
>TRBV5-1
ASIGEPTYEQY
>TRBV6-5
ASSYSAGEGAF
>TRBV5-8
ASTLVFLMNTEAF
>TRBV18
ASSPGPDRLPSYEQY
>TRBV4-2
ASSPERGTGELF
>TRBV5-8
ASTWGGFTQY
>TRBV19
ATTPGRRGNQPQH
>TRBV13
ASSSGQGVGVTQY
>TRBV7-3
ASSLSPTPGDTQY
>TRBV30
AWRVERGGITGELF